Listed here are 28 T cell receptor beta chains from one sample, sequenced in a study of T cell repertoires in cytomegalovirus infection. In TCRdb, the reads were re-called with MiXCR into one record per CDR3 protein. Among approximately 500,000 distinct CDR3 sequences, around 27% were seen once, and the ten largest hold approximately 13%. Material: PBMCs. Receptors originate from a human donor in good health (CMV status not recorded). Some clones in this sample may be carry-over from other donors' samples.

V and J are TRBV4-3 and TRBJ2-3; D call uncertain. CDR1 and CDR2 from the germline V gene are LGHNA and YSLEER. The CDR3 consists of 15 residues. Between the trimmed V and J ends, which lost 0 bases and 5 bases, there was a span of 12 bases. Here the CDR3 reads CASSQDSLPRDTQYF. For the CDR3, the DNA is TGCGCCAGCAGCCAAGACTCACTCCCCCGAGATACGCAGTATTTT.

The V and J genes are TRBV2 and TRBJ2-6; D remains ambiguous. This CDR3 is built from 15 residues. The ends were cut back, 6 bases at V and 3 bases at J, with 12 bases in the middle. CDR1 and CDR2 (germline): SNHLY, FYNNEI. The CDR3 coding sequence is TGTGCCAGCAGAGTTATCTCATTTGGGGCCAACGTCCTGACTTTC. Its protein product is CASRVISFGANVLTF.

This clonotype was detected only a few times. The chain recombines TRBV7-2 with TRBJ1-6; D gene uncertain. CDR1 is SGHTA, CDR2 FQGNSA, per germline. The CDR3 has 14 residues. V dropped 3 bases and J dropped 5 bases, with 8 bases sitting between them. The CDR3 sequence is CASSFLGNNSPLHF. The CDR3 DNA sequence: TGTGCCAGCAGCTTTCTAGGGAATAATTCACCCCTCCACTTT.

This clonotype was detected a few times. The genes are TRBV28 and TRBJ2-1; TRBD1 matches at 9 bases. Looked up from germline, CDR1 is MDHEN and CDR2 is SYDVKM. J was trimmed by 6 bases and V by 9 bases; bases with no gene match: 9. This CDR3 is built from 14 residues. The CDR3 sequence is CASTGQGLGNEQFF. DNA of the CDR3: TGTGCCAGTACTGGACAGGGGTTAGGCAATGAGCAGTTCTTC.

This clonotype was observed many times. The V gene is TRBV7-2, the J gene TRBJ2-1; D possibly corresponds to TRBD2 (6 bases). Trimming removed 2 bases from V and 4 bases from J, with 12 bases in between. The CDR3 has 15 residues. The germline V gene has CDR1 SGHTA and CDR2 FQGNSA. DNA for the CDR3: TGTGCCAGCAGCTTATCAGGCGGGGAATACAATGAGCAGTTCTTC. As protein: CASSLSGGEYNEQFF.

A few counts support this clonotype. V gene TRBV7-2 combines with J gene TRBJ2-2; D tentatively reads TRBD1 or TRBD2 (5 bases each). In germline, CDR1 is SGHTA, CDR2 FQGNSA. CDR3 length: 15 amino acids. V was cut by 5 bases and J by 1 base, with 11 bases left in between. CDR3 region: CASSPGRMNTGELFF. The CDR3 DNA reads as TGTGCCAGCAGCCCGGGACGGATGAACACCGGGGAGCTGTTTTTT.

A few counts support this clonotype. The chain combines TRBV29-1 with TRBJ1-1; weak D call: TRBD1 (6 bases). The CDR3 covers 13 residues. The germline CDR1 and CDR2 sequences are SQVTM and ANQGSEA. The V end was cut by 6 bases, the J end by 1 base, with 12 bases between. As DNA, the CDR3 is TGCAGCGTCCAGGGGCTACGGAACACTGAAGCTTTCTTT. This translates into CSVQGLRNTEAFF.

The chain carries TRBV12-3 or TRBV12-4 and TRBJ2-3; 8 bases are shared with TRBD2. CDR3 length equals 16 residues. The J segment lost 3 bases and the V segment lost 5 bases, leaving 10 bases of the junction unmatched. The CDR3 bases are TGTGCCAGCAGTCCTCAAGCGGGAGTTAAAACAGATACGCAGTATTTT. Protein product: CASSPQAGVKTDTQYF.

The chain is built from TRBV2 and TRBJ1-3, with 7 positions matching TRBD1. CDR3 length: 17 residues. Germline CDR1 is SNHLY and CDR2 is FYNNEI. The V segment lost 5 bases and the J segment 3 bases; nucleotides outside the gene matches: 13. The DNA for the CDR3 is TGTGCCAGCAGTCAAACAGGGGATATAGGTCGTGGAAACACCATATATTTT. Translation gives CASSQTGDIGRGNTIYF.

This chain links TRBV6-2 or TRBV6-3 with TRBJ2-1, with 8 bases lining up with TRBD2. The V segment lost 4 bases and the J segment 8 bases; nucleotides outside the gene matches: 10. Per the germline V gene, CDR1 is MNHEY and CDR2 is SVGEGT. The CDR3 contains 15 residues. The CDR3 DNA reads TGTGCCAGCAGTTTTCGCCCACTAGCGGTGCATGAGCAGTTCTTC. Protein product: CASSFRPLAVHEQFF.

This clonotype was observed at least ten times. CDR3 coding DNA: TGTGCCAGCAGTCACGGACTAGCGGGAGGCACAGATACGCAGTATTTT. Translating it yields CASSHGLAGGTDTQYF. The V and J genes are TRBV7-2 and TRBJ2-3; 13 nucleotides agree with TRBD2. This CDR3 comprises 16 residues. The germline V gene has CDR1 SGHTA and CDR2 FQGNSA. Unmatched junction bases numbered 4, after V lost 6 bases and J lost 1 base. Looking up the rest from reference TRBV7-2 and TRBJ2-3 gives the full variable domain: GAGVSQSPSNKVTEKGKDVELRCDPISGHTALYWYRQSLGQGLEFLIYFQGNSAPDKSGLPSDRFSAERTGGSVSTLTIQRTQQEDSAVYLCASSHGLAGGTDTQYFGPGTRLTVL.

The chain is built from TRBV2 and TRBJ1-1, with D perhaps TRBD1 (5 bases). Germline assignment: CDR1 SNHLY and CDR2 FYNNEI. This CDR3 is built from 14 residues. Trimming took off 6 bases at V and 3 bases at J, with 14 bases between the two ends. CDR3 DNA sequence: TGTGCCAGCAGGCGAGGGGTAGGGGACACTGAAGCTTTCTTT. Encoded protein: CASRRGVGDTEAFF.

This chain connects TRBV7-2 to TRBJ1-5; D is perhaps TRBD1 (6 bases). CDR1 SGHTA and CDR2 FQGNSA come from the germline V gene. Trimming pared 2 bases from V and 6 bases from J, leaving 17 bases between. This CDR3 region has 16 residues. Here the CDR3 DNA reads TGTGCCAGCAGCTTAAATGGCAGGGGAGTGAGTCAGCCCCAGCATTTT. Amino acid sequence: CASSLNGRGVSQPQHF.

The chain combines TRBV7-9 with TRBJ1-1; D is possibly TRBD1 (5 bases). CDR1 and CDR2 from the germline V gene are SEHNR and FQNEAQ (reference sequence). There are 14 residues in the CDR3. V gave up 10 bases and J gave up 1 base, with 16 bases separating them. The CDR3 is CAITGGGWNTEAFF. In DNA, the CDR3 is TGTGCCATTACGGGGGGTGGATGGAACACTGAAGCTTTCTTT.

This clonotype was seen a handful of times. The rearrangement joins TRBV6-2 or TRBV6-3 to TRBJ1-4, with D unclear. V shed 5 bases and J shed 6 bases, with 10 bases lying between them. Germline V gene sequence: CDR1 MNHEY, CDR2 SVGEGT. The CDR3 spans 13 residues. The CDR3 sequence is CASSPERDEKLFF. CDR3 nucleotide sequence: TGTGCCAGCAGTCCGGAACGGGATGAAAAACTGTTTTTT.

The chain has TRBV6-2 or TRBV6-3 and TRBJ1-1, with TRBD1 identical over 12 bases. Looked up from germline, CDR1 is MNHEY and CDR2 is SVGEGT. CDR3 length: 18 residues. Unmatched junction bases numbered 16, after V lost 5 bases and J lost 6 bases. CDR3 coding DNA: TGTGCCAGCAGTACACTTCCGGGACAGGGGGCTTCTAGGGCTGAAGCTTTCTTT. Amino acids: CASSTLPGQGASRAEAFF.

This chain joins TRBV11-2 and TRBJ1-1; D gene ambiguous. The V gene lost 0 bases and the J gene lost 2 bases, with 7 bases spanning the gap. CDR1 SGHAT and CDR2 FQNNGV come from the germline V gene. CDR3 length equals 14 residues. The DNA of the CDR3 is TGTGCCAGCAGCTTAGATACTAGCAACACTGAAGCTTTCTTT. This sequence encodes CASSLDTSNTEAFF. Full variable domain (missing parts from reference TRBV11-2 and TRBJ1-1): EAGVAQSPRYKIIEKRQSVAFWCNPISGHATLYWYQQILGQGPKLLIQFQNNGVVDDSQLPKDRFSAERLKGVDSTLKIQPAKLEDSAVYLCASSLDTSNTEAFFGQGTRLTVV.

The chain combines TRBV11-1 with TRBJ1-1; D is unresolved. Per germline, CDR1 SGHAT and CDR2 FQDESV (reference sequence). The V end was cut by 4 bases, the J end by 2 bases, with 8 bases between. The CDR3 spans 13 residues. CDR3 in amino acids: CASSSLTNTEAFF. The CDR3 bases are TGTGCCAGCAGCTCACTTACCAACACTGAAGCTTTCTTT.

This clonotype was detected a few times. This chain joins TRBV7-2 and TRBJ2-7; D is unclear. CDR1 is SGHTA, CDR2 FQGNSA, per germline. CDR3 length equals 14 residues. The V end was cut by 4 bases, the J end by 0 bases, with 10 bases between. CDR3 protein: CASSYTLSSYEQYF. Written as DNA, the CDR3 is TGTGCCAGCAGCTACACCTTGAGCTCCTACGAGCAGTACTTC.

J is TRBJ1-1 and V is TRBV27; D is unresolved. V gave up 3 bases and J gave up 0 bases, with 8 bases separating them. Germline values: CDR1 MNHEY, CDR2 SMNVEV (reference sequence). There are 14 residues in the CDR3. CDR3 region: CASSFGPMNTEAFF. DNA for the CDR3: TGTGCCAGCAGTTTCGGTCCGATGAACACTGAAGCTTTCTTT.

Many counts were recorded for this clonotype. The genes are TRBV7-2 and TRBJ2-1; 7 nucleotides match TRBD2. The CDR3 totals 16 residues. The junction had 14 bases not matched to a gene; V was cut back by 2 bases and J by 10 bases. The V gene's germline CDR1 is SGHTA and CDR2 FQGNSA. CDR3 sequence reads: CASSLNGGSTTWEQFF. DNA of the CDR3: TGTGCCAGCAGCTTAAACGGCGGGAGTACCACGTGGGAGCAGTTCTTC.

This clonotype was counted a few times. The V call is TRBV7-9, the J call TRBJ1-2; D call uncertain. The V end was cut by 3 bases, the J end by 2 bases, with 7 bases between. CDR1 is SEHNR, CDR2 FQNEAQ, per germline (reference sequence). The CDR3 is made up of 13 amino acids. The chain's CDR3 is CASSFPNNYGYTF. The CDR3 DNA is TGTGCCAGCAGCTTCCCTAACAACTATGGCTACACCTTC.

This clonotype appeared a few times. The chain carries TRBV7-9 and TRBJ1-2; a possible D gene is TRBD1 (5 bases). Per germline, CDR1 SEHNR and CDR2 FQNEAQ (reference sequence). V was cut by 4 bases and J by 1 base, with 13 bases left in between. CDR3 length equals 15 residues. CDR3: CASSSAGPYNYGYTF. The CDR3 nucleotides are TGTGCCAGCAGCTCAGCGGGGCCCTATAACTATGGCTACACCTTC.

This clonotype showed up many times. The chain carries TRBV7-2 and TRBJ1-2, with D unclear. V was trimmed by 5 bases and J by 3 bases, leaving 10 bases between them. Germline V lookup: CDR1 SGHTA, CDR2 FQGNSA. The length of the CDR3 is 13 residues. CDR3 nucleotide sequence: TGTGCCAGCAGCCCCCCTGGGTACTATGGCTACACCTTC. As protein: CASSPPGYYGYTF.

This clonotype turned up a few times. This chain joins TRBV7-9 and TRBJ2-1; 14 bases agree with TRBD2. This CDR3 has 16 residues. The germline gives CDR1 SEHNR, CDR2 FQNEAQ (reference sequence). Trimming at V came to 3 bases and at J to 6 bases, leaving 4 bases not matched to a gene. The DNA of the CDR3 is TGTGCCAGCAGCTTTCCGACTAGCGGGAGGGCCAATGAGCAGTTCTTC. Protein product: CASSFPTSGRANEQFF.

This clonotype was found a few times. V is TRBV18 and J is TRBJ2-3; D is possibly TRBD1 (5 bases). CDR3 length: 14 amino acids. Germline CDR1 is KGHSH and CDR2 is LQKENI. V was cut by 3 bases and J by 1 base, with 8 bases left in between. As DNA, the CDR3 is TGTGCCAGCTCACCGGACATTGGCACAGATACGCAGTATTTT. Protein product: CASSPDIGTDTQYF.

This clonotype was recorded a few times. V usage is TRBV20-1 and J usage is TRBJ1-5, with D unresolved. The CDR3 spans 14 residues. The germline V and J ends were trimmed by 2 bases and 7 bases, with 15 bases remaining between them. Germline V lookup: CDR1 DFQATT, CDR2 SNEGSKA (reference sequence). The CDR3: CSARSQVGGQPQHF. CDR3 sequence (DNA): TGCAGTGCTAGATCCCAGGTCGGTGGCCAGCCCCAGCATTTT.

The chain is built from TRBV7-3 and TRBJ2-1; D unclear. Germline V lookup: CDR1 SGHTA, CDR2 FQGTGA. The CDR3 has 15 residues. The V and J ends lost 3 bases and 0 bases respectively, with 9 bases between them. The CDR3 here is CASSFIQSSYNEQFF. The CDR3 DNA follows: TGTGCCAGCAGCTTCATTCAGAGCTCCTACAATGAGCAGTTCTTC.